What follows are 10 T cell receptor beta chains derived from one specimen sequenced in a study of immune cell composition in non-small cell lung cancer. Normal lung sampling was at least 3 cm from the tumour, as distant as possible. Repertoires were generated with immunoSEQ multiplex PCR, while TCRdb's copy carries only in-frame clones and drops some. The sample has thousands of clones, 70% to 85% seen once. Input material: non-adjacent lung tissue. The receptors derive from a human donor with non-small cell lung cancer.

CDR3 nucleotides: TGTGCCAGCAGCTCGACGTCCGGAGCGGAGGGCTACACCTTC. Translation gives CASSSTSGAEGYTF. The chain has TRBV7-9 and TRBJ1-2, with no clear D. The germline V gene has CDR1 SEHNR and CDR2 FQNEAQ (reference sequence). The V gene lost 4 bases and the J gene lost 8 bases, with 17 bases spanning the gap. The CDR3 totals 14 residues.

The gene calls are TRBV29-1 and TRBJ1-2; the match to TRBD1 covers 8 bases. The V gene's germline CDR1 is SQVTM and CDR2 ANQGSEA. V lost 0 bases and J lost 4; bases outside the gene matches: 4. There are 14 residues in the CDR3. This chain's CDR3 is CSVEELDRGYGYTF. CDR3 sequence (DNA): TGCAGCGTTGAAGAGCTCGACAGGGGCTATGGCTACACCTTC.

The chain couples TRBV6-5 to TRBJ2-4, with 8 bases that match TRBD2. Germline V gene data show CDR1 as MNHEY and CDR2 as SVGAGI. The CDR3 loop spans 14 amino acids. The V segment lost 6 bases and the J segment 3 bases; nucleotides outside the gene matches: 4. The chain's CDR3 is CASSSSGGKNIQYF. The CDR3 DNA sequence: TGTGCCAGCAGCTCCAGCGGGGGCAAAAACATTCAGTACTTC.

The chain recombines TRBV6-5 with TRBJ1-4, with 8 bases that match TRBD1. CDR1 is MNHEY, CDR2 SVGAGI, per germline. After removal of 6 bases from V and 5 bases from J, the junction contained 8 bases not matched to a gene. The CDR3 has 15 residues. CDR3: CASSPRQGRNEKLFF. The CDR3 region has the DNA TGTGCCAGCAGCCCAAGACAGGGGCGGAATGAAAAACTGTTTTTT.

This chain uses TRBV6-5 with TRBJ2-5, with TRBD2 matching over 11 bases. The CDR3 sequence is 15 residues long. Germline trimming cut 6 bases from V and 2 bases from J; bases unmatched to any gene: 5. The germline CDR1 and CDR2 sequences are MNHEY and SVGAGI. In nucleotides, the CDR3 is TGTGCCAGCAGAAAGACTAGCGGGGCTCAAGAGACCCAGTACTTC. This translates into CASRKTSGAQETQYF.

The chain links TRBV25-1 to TRBJ1-2; possibly TRBD1 for D (6 bases). The germline CDR1 and CDR2 sequences are MGHDK and SYGVNS. The CDR3 sequence is 13 residues long. V lost 3 bases, J lost 6 bases, and 11 bases lay in between. CDR3 nucleotide sequence: TGTGCCAGCAGTGAGACGGACAGCCATGGCTACACCTTC. It translates to CASSETDSHGYTF.

In this sample, this clone turned up a few times. The genes are TRBV5-4 and TRBJ2-7; D is ambiguous. Germline assignment: CDR1 SGHNT and CDR2 YYREEE (reference sequence). Trimming took off 0 bases at V and 0 bases at J, with 7 bases between the two ends. This CDR3 comprises 14 residues. CDR3 in amino acids: CASSLDGASYEQYF. CDR3 sequence (DNA): TGTGCCAGCAGCTTGGATGGAGCCTCCTACGAGCAGTACTTC.

The chain couples TRBV6-5 to TRBJ1-6; D is possibly TRBD1 (6 bases). The germline V and J ends were trimmed by 6 bases and 5 bases, with 14 bases remaining between them. In germline, CDR1 is MNHEY, CDR2 SVGAGI. The CDR3 runs 15 residues. The CDR3 loop reads CASRRQALDNSPLHF. Written as DNA, the CDR3 is TGTGCCAGCAGACGACAGGCGTTGGATAATTCACCCCTCCACTTT.

This chain connects TRBV4-3 to TRBJ2-7; 8 bases fit TRBD1. With 1 base clipped from V and 4 bases from J, the junction kept 6 bases outside the gene matches. The CDR3 loop spans 15 amino acids. Germline assignment: CDR1 LGHNA and CDR2 YSLEER. The CDR3 sequence is CASSQAPGGSYEQYF. CDR3 DNA sequence: TGCGCCAGCAGCCAAGCTCCAGGGGGCAGTTACGAGCAGTACTTC.

This chain uses TRBV5-5 with TRBJ2-2; a possible D gene is TRBD2 (5 bases). This CDR3 contains 14 residues. Trimming removed 4 bases from V and 4 bases from J, with 11 bases in between. CDR1 is SGHKS and CDR2 is YYEKEE in the germline V gene (reference sequence). CDR3 coding DNA: TGTGCCAGCAGCGCGGGCGTTGGCACCGGGGAGCTGTTTTTT. This gives the protein CASSAGVGTGELFF.